This entry lists 5 T cell receptor beta chains sequenced from one sample in a study of T cells in Graves' hyperthyroidism and ophthalmopathy. Amplification of TCR beta CDR3 regions was performed using RNA transcripts as template. HTBI primers were the set used in a first-round RT-PCR of the TCR CDR3. TCRdb reanalysed the multiplex PCR reads using MiXCR and keeps one entry per CDR3 protein. The sample shows about 840,000 distinct CDR3 sequences, over 35% of them seen only once. The specimen sequenced was blood. These receptors were collected from a man aged 18-30 years with Graves' hyperthyroidism.

Ten or more counts support this clonotype. The chain recombines TRBV19 with TRBJ1-5; D uncertain. V was trimmed by 1 base and J by 2 bases, leaving 6 bases between them. Germline assignment: CDR1 LNHDA and CDR2 SQIVND (reference sequence). The CDR3 covers 14 residues. This CDR3 reads CASSIGFGNQPQHF. CDR3 DNA sequence: TGTGCCAGTAGTATAGGATTCGGCAATCAGCCCCAGCATTTT.

This clonotype was observed once. The genes are TRBV2 and TRBJ2-7; 8 positions match TRBD2. The J call may be in error: the DNA end matches TRBJ2-1 better. The V gene's germline CDR1 is SNHLY and CDR2 FYNNEI. The CDR3 length is 15 residues. The CDR3 loop is CASSEGAGAGNEQFF. In DNA form, the CDR3 reads TGTGCCAGCAGTGAGGGAGCGGGAGCAGGCAATGAGCAGTTCTTC.

The rearrangement uses TRBV15 and TRBJ1-2; D gene ambiguous. This CDR3 spans 15 amino acids. In germline, CDR1 is LNHNV, CDR2 YYDKDF (reference sequence). Trimming removed 0 bases at V and 0 bases at J, with 8 bases between. DNA of the CDR3: TGTGCCACCAGCAGAGATAAGGGAGCTAACTATGGCTACACCTTC. Protein product: CATSRDKGANYGYTF.

The chain has TRBV9 and TRBJ1-1; D is uncertain. The germline CDR1 and CDR2 sequences are SGDLS and YYNGEE. Between the trimmed V and J ends, which lost 4 bases and 0 bases, there was a span of 10 bases. This CDR3 spans 14 amino acids. CDR3 DNA sequence: TGTGCCAGCAGCCAGTTAGGAGTGAACACTGAAGCTTTCTTT. Its protein product is CASSQLGVNTEAFF.

V is TRBV19 and J is TRBJ2-6, with 10 nucleotides matching TRBD1. Germline trimming cut 8 bases from V and 4 bases from J; bases unmatched to any gene: 11. The CDR3 spans 17 residues. The germline V gene encodes CDR1 LNHDA and CDR2 SQIVND (reference sequence). The CDR3 region has the DNA TGTGCCAGTGGGATGAGGACAGGGGGTCCCGGGGCCAACGTCCTGACTTTC. It specifies CASGMRTGGPGANVLTF.